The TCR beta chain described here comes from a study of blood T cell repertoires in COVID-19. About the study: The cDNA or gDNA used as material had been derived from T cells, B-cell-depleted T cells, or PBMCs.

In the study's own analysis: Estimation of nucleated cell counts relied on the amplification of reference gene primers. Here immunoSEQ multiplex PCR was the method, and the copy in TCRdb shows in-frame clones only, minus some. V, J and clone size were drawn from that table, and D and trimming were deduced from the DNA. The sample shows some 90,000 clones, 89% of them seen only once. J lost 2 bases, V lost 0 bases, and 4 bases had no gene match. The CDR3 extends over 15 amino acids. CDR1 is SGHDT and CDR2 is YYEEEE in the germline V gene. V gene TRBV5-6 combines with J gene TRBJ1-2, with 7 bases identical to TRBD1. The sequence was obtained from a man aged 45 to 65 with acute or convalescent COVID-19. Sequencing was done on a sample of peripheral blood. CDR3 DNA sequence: TGTGCCAGCAGCTTGGACCTGACAGGGAACTATGGCTACACCTTC. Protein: CASSLDLTGNYGYTF.